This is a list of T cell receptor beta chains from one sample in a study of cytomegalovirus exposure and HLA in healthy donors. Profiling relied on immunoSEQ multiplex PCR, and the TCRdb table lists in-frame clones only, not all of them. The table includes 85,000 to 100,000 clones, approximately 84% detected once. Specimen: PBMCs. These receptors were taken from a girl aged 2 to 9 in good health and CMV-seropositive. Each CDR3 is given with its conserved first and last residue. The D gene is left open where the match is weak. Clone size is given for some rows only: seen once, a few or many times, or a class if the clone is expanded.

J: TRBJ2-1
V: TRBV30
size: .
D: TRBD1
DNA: TGTGCCTGGGACGGACAGGGAAGTAACAATGAGCAGTTCTTC
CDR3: CAWDGQGSNNEQFF

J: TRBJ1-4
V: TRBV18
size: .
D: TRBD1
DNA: TGTGCCAGCTCACTGGACAGGGGTAATGAAAAACTGTTTTTT
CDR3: CASSLDRGNEKLFF

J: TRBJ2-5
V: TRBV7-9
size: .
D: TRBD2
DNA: TGTGCCAGCAGCGCCTGGACTAGCGGGACCCAAGAGACCCAGTACTTC
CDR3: CASSAWTSGTQETQYF

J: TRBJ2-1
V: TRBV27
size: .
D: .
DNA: TGTGCCAGCAGTTTAAAAGCCAATGTGTATGAGCAGTTCTTC
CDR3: CASSLKANVYEQFF

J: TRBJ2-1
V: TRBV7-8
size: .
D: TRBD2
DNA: TGTGCCAGCAGCTTAGTCGGGGGGACCCATGAGCAGTTCTTC
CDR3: CASSLVGGTHEQFF

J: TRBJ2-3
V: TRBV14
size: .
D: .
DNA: TGTGCCAGCAGCCCAATAGACAGGTCCAGAGATACGCAGTATTTT
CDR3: CASSPIDRSRDTQYF

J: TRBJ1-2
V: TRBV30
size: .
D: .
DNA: TGTGCCTGGAGTGTACTAGGTAACCCACATGGCTACACCTTC
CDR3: CAWSVLGNPHGYTF

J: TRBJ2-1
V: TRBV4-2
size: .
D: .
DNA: TGTGCCAGCAGTTTTGAAGGGGGAAGCTCCTACAATGAGCAGTTCTTC
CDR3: CASSFEGGSSYNEQFF

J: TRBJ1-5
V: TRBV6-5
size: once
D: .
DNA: TGTGCCAGCAAAAACCCAGGGGTCGGGCAGCCCCAGCATTTT
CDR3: CASKNPGVGQPQHF

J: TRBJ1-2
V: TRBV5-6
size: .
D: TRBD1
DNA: TGTGCCAGCAGCTTGGACAGGGGGCTCCGGGGCTACACCTTC
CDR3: CASSLDRGLRGYTF

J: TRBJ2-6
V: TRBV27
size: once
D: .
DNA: TGTGCCAGCAGCCCGTCGATGAGGTTCTCTGGGGCCAACGTCCTGACTTTC
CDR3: CASSPSMRFSGANVLTF

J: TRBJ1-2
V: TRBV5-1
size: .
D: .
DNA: TGCGCCAGCAGTCCTGGGGGGGCTCCCTTTTACACCTTC
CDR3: CASSPGGAPFYTF

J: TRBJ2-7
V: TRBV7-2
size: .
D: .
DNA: TGTGCCAGCAGCGTGGCGCCCCAGGGCGCCTACGAGCAGTACTTC
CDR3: CASSVAPQGAYEQYF

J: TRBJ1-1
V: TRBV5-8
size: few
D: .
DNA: TGTGCCAGCAGCTTGGATAATCAGGGGAACACTGAAGCTTTCTTT
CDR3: CASSLDNQGNTEAFF

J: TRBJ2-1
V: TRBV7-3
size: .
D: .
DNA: TGTGCCAGCAGCTTAATCAGCGGCCGGTACAATGAGCAGTTCTTC
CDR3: CASSLISGRYNEQFF

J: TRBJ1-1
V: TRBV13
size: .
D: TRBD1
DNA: TGTGCCAGCAGCTTTATACGACAGGGTGAAGCTTTCTTT
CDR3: CASSFIRQGEAFF

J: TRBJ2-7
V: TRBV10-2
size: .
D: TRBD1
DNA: TGCGCCAGCAGTGACTTCTCGTGGACAGGATCGTACGAGCAGTACTTC
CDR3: CASSDFSWTGSYEQYF

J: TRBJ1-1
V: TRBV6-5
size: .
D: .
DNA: TGTGCCAGCAGTTGGCAAGGGGGGGGTACTGAAGCTTTCTTT
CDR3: CASSWQGGGTEAFF

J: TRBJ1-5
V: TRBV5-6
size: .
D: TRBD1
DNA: TGTGCCAGCAGCGGCAGGACAGGGGGCAATCAGCCCCAGCATTTT
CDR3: CASSGRTGGNQPQHF

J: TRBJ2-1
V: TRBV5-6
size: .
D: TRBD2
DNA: TGTGCCAGCAGCTTTGGGACTAGCGGCTATGAGCAGTTCTTC
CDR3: CASSFGTSGYEQFF

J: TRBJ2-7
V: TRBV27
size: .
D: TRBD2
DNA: TGTGCCAGCAGGCCCAATATAGCGGGTCTAACCTACGAGCAGTACTTC
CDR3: CASRPNIAGLTYEQYF

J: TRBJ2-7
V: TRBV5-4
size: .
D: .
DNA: TGTGCCAGCAGCTTGGGGAGTAGCGACTACGAGCAGTACTTC
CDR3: CASSLGSSDYEQYF

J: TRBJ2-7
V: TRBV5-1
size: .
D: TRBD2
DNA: TGCGCCAGCAGTAAGGGCGGGAGCTACGAGCAGTACTTC
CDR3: CASSKGGSYEQYF

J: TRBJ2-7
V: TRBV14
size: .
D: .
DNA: TGTGCCAGCAGCCAAGTTCTCGGGGCCTACGAGCAGTACTTC
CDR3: CASSQVLGAYEQYF

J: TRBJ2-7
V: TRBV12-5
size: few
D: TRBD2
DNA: TGTGCTAGTGGTTTGTGGCTAGCGGGAGAGTACGAGCAGTACTTC
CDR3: CASGLWLAGEYEQYF

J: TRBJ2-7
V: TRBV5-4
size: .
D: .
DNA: TGTGCCAGCAGCTTGACCTCCAGCTCCTACGAGCAGTACTTC
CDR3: CASSLTSSSYEQYF

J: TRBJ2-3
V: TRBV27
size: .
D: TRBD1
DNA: TGTGCCAGCAGTGCGGACAGGGGGTTGAGAGATACGCAGTATTTT
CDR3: CASSADRGLRDTQYF

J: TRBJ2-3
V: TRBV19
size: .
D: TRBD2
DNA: TGTGCCAGTAGGGTCGGGGGGGGCCCAGATACGCAGTATTTT
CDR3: CASRVGGGPDTQYF

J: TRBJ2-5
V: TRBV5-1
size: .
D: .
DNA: TGCGCCAGCAGACCCGAGCGGTACCAAGAGACCCAGTACTTC
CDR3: CASRPERYQETQYF

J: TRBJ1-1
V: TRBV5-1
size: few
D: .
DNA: TGCGCCAGCAGCTTGTTCACAGCAGAGCTGAACACTGAAGCTTTCTTT
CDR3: CASSLFTAELNTEAFF

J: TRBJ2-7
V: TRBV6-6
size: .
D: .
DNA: TGTGCCGCGGGAAAGGGGAGCCACGAGCAGTACTTC
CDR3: CAAGKGSHEQYF

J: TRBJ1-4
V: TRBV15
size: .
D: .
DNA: TGTGCCACCAGCAGAGGACCGTTCGGACAGAGTAATGAAAAACTGTTTTTT
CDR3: CATSRGPFGQSNEKLFF

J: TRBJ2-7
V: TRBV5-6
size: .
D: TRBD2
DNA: TGTGCCAGCAGCTTGCCAGCGGGGCCGGGGCAGTACTTC
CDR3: CASSLPAGPGQYF

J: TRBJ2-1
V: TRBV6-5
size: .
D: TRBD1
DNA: TGTGCCAGCAGTTACGGGGACAGGGGGCTTTACAATGAGCAGTTCTTC
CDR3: CASSYGDRGLYNEQFF

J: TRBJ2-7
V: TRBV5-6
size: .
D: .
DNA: TGTGCCAGCAGCCGTCCCTCCTACGAGCAGTACTTC
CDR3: CASSRPSYEQYF

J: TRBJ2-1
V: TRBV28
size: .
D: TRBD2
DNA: TGTGCCAGCAGGTCCGGGACTAGCCCGAGGAATGAGCAGTTCTTC
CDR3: CASRSGTSPRNEQFF

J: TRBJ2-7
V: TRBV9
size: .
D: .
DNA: TGTGCCAGCAGCGTGAGGAACGACGAGCAGTACTTC
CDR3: CASSVRNDEQYF

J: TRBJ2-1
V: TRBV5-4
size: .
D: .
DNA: TGTGCCAGCAGCTTGGCAGCAGCGGTCTCCTACAATGAGCAGTTCTTC
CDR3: CASSLAAAVSYNEQFF

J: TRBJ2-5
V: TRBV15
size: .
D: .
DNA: TGTGCCACCAGCCAGCAGATAGCACAAGAGACCCAGTACTTC
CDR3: CATSQQIAQETQYF

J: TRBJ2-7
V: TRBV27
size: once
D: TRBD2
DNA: TGTGCCAGCAGTACCTACTCCGGGACTAGTGAGGAGCAGTACTTC
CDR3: CASSTYSGTSEEQYF

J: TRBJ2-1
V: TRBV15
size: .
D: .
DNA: TGTGCCACCAGTAATCCGGGGTCCAATGAGCAGTTCTTC
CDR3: CATSNPGSNEQFF

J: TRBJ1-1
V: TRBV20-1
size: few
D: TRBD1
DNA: TGCAGTGCTTGGACAGGGATAGCTTTCTTT
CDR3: CSAWTGIAFF